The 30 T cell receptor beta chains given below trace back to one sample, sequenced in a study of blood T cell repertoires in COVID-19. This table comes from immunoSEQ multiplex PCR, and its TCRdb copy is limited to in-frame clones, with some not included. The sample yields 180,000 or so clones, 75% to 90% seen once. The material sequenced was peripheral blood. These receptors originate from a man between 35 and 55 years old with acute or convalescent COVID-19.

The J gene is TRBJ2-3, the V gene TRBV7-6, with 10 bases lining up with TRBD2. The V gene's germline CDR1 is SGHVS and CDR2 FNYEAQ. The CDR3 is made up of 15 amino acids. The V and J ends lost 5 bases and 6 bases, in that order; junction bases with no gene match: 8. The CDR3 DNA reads TGTGCCAGCAGCCCAGCGGGGGGGGTTTTTGATACGCAGTATTTT. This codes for CASSPAGGVFDTQYF.

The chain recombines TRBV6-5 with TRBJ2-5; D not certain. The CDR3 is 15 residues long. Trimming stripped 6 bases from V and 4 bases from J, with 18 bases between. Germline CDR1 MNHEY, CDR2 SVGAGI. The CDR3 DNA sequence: TGTGCCAGCAGCCTATCCCCGAGCCGGGTAGAGACCCAGTACTTC. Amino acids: CASSLSPSRVETQYF.

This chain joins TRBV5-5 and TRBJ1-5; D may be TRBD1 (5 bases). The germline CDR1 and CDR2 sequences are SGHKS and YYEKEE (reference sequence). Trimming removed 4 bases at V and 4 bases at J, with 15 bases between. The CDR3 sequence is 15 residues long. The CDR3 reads CASSRGPAGNQPQHF. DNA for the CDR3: TGTGCCAGCAGCCGTGGACCGGCAGGGAATCAGCCCCAGCATTTT.

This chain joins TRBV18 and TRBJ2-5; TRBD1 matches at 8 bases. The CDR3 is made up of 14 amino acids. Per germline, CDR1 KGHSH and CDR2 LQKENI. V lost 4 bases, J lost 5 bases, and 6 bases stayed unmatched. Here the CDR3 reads CASSRDRGWETQYF. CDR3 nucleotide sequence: TGTGCCAGCTCACGCGACAGGGGCTGGGAGACCCAGTACTTC. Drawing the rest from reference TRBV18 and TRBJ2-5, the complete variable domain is NAGVMQNPRHLVRRRGQEARLRCSPMKGHSHVYWYRQLPEEGLKFMVYLQKENIIDESGMPKERFSAEFPKEGPSILRIQQVVRGDSAAYFCASSRDRGWETQYFGPGTRLLVL.

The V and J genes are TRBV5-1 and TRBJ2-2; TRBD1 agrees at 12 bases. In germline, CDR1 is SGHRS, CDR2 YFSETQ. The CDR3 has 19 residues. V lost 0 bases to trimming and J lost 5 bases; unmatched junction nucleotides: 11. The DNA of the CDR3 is TGCGCCAGCAGCTTGGCCGGGGACAGGGGGCTTACAATAACCGGGGAGCTGTTTTTT. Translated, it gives CASSLAGDRGLTITGELFF. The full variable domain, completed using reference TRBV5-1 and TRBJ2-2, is KAGVTQTPRYLIKTRGQQVTLSCSPISGHRSVSWYQQTPGQGLQFLFEYFSETQRNKGNFPGRFSGRQFSNSRSEMNVSTLELGDSALYLCASSLAGDRGLTITGELFFGEGSRLTVL.

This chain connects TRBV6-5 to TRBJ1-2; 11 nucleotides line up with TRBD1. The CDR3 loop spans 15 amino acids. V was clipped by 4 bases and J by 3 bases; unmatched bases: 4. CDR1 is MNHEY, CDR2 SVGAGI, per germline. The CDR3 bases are TGTGCCAGCAGTTTGGGACAGGGGGTCTACTATGGCTACACCTTC. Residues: CASSLGQGVYYGYTF.

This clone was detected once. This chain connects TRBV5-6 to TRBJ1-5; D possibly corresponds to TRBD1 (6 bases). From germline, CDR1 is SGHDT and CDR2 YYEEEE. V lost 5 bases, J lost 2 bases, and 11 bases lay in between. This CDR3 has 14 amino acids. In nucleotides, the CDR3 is TGTGCCAGCAGTCGAACAGGGCGCAATCAGCCCCAGCATTTT. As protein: CASSRTGRNQPQHF.

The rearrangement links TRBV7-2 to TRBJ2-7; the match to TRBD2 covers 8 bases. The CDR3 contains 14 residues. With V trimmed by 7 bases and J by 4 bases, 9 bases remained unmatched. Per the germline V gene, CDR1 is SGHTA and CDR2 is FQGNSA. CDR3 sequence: CASNSRASGYEQYF. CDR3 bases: TGTGCCAGCAACTCGAGGGCTAGCGGGTACGAGCAGTACTTC.

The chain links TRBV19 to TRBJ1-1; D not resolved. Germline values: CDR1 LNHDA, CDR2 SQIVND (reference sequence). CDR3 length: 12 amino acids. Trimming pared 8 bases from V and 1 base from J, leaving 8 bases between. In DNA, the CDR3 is TGTGCCAGTTCCCTAGGGAACACTGAAGCTTTCTTT. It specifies CASSLGNTEAFF.

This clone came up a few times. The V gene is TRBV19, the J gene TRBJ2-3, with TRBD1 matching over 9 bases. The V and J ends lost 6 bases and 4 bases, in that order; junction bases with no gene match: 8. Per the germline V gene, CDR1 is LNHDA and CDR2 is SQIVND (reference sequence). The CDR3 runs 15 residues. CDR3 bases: TGTGCCAGTAGCGCGGGACAGGGTTACGCAGATACGCAGTATTTT. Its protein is CASSAGQGYADTQYF.

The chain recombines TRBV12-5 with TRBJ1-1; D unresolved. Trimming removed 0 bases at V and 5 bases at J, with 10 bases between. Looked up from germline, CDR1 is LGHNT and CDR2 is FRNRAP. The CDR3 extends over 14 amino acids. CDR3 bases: TGTGCTAGTGGTTTGGTAATCACGGAGACTGAAGCTTTCTTT. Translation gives CASGLVITETEAFF.

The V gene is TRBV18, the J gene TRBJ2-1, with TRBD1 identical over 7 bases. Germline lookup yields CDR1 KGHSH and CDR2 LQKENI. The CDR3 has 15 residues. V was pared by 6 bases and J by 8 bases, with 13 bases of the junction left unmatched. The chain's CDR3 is CASSNRQGKFDEQFF. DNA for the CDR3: TGTGCCAGCTCGAACCGACAGGGAAAGTTCGATGAGCAGTTCTTC. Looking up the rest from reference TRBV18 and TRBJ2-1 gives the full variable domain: NAGVMQNPRHLVRRRGQEARLRCSPMKGHSHVYWYRQLPEEGLKFMVYLQKENIIDESGMPKERFSAEFPKEGPSILRIQQVVRGDSAAYFCASSNRQGKFDEQFFGPGTRLTVL.

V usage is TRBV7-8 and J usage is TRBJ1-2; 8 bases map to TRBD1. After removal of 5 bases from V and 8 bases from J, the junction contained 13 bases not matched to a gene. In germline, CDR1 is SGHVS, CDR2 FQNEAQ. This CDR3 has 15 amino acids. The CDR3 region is CASSLSSQGARGYTF. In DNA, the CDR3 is TGTGCCAGCAGCCTCTCCTCGCAGGGGGCGCGAGGCTACACCTTC.

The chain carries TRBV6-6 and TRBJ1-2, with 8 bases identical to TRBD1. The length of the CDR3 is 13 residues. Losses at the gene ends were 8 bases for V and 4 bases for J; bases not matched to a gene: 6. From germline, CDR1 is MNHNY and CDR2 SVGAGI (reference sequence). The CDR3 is CASSAGQGYGYTF. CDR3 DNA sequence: TGTGCCAGCTCGGCAGGACAGGGCTATGGCTACACCTTC.

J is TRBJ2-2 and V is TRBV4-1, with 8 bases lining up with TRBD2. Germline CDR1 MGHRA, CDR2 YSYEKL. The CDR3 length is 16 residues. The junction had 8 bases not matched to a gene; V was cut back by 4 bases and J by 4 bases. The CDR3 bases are TGCGCCAGCAGCCCGTTGGGACTAGTGGGCACCGGGGAGCTGTTTTTT. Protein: CASSPLGLVGTGELFF.

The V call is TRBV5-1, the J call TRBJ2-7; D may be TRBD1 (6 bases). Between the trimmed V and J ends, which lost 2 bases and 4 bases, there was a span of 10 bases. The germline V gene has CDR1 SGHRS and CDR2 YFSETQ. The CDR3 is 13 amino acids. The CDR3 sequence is CASSFTRGYEQYF. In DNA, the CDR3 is TGCGCCAGCAGCTTCACAAGGGGGTACGAGCAGTACTTC. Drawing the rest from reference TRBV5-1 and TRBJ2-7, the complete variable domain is KAGVTQTPRYLIKTRGQQVTLSCSPISGHRSVSWYQQTPGQGLQFLFEYFSETQRNKGNFPGRFSGRQFSNSRSEMNVSTLELGDSALYLCASSFTRGYEQYFGPGTRLTVT.

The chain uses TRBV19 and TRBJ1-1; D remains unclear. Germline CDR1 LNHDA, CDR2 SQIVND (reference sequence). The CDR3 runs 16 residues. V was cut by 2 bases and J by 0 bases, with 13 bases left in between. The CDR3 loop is CASSINGRLLNTEAFF. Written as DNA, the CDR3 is TGTGCCAGTAGTATAAACGGCAGACTCTTGAACACTGAAGCTTTCTTT.

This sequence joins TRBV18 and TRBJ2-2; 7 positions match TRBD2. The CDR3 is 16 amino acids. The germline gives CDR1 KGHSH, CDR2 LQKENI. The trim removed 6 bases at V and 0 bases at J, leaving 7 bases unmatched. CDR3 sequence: CASSPRGTANTGELFF. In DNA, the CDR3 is TGTGCCAGCTCTCCGCGGGGGACCGCGAACACCGGGGAGCTGTTTTTT.

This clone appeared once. The CDR3 nucleotides read TGTGCCAGCAGTCCTAGCGGGGGGGGTTACGAGCAGTACTTC. It encodes CASSPSGGGYEQYF. The chain carries TRBV28 and TRBJ2-7, with TRBD2 matching over 12 bases. The germline gives CDR1 MDHEN, CDR2 SYDVKM. Trimming cost V 5 bases and J 4 bases; bases outside gene matches: 3. The CDR3 covers 14 residues.

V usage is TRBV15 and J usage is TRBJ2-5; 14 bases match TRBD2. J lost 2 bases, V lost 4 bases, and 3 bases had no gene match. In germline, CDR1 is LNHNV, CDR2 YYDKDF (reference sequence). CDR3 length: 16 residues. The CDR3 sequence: CATSTRLAGGQETQYF. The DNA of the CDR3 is TGTGCCACCAGCACCCGACTAGCGGGGGGGCAAGAGACCCAGTACTTC.

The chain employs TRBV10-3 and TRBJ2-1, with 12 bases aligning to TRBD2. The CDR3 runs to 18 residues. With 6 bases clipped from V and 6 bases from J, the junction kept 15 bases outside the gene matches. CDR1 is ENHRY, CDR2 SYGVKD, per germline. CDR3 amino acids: CAISGQGRLAGAGNEQFF. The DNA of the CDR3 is TGTGCCATCAGCGGACAGGGCAGACTAGCGGGGGCTGGCAATGAGCAGTTCTTC.

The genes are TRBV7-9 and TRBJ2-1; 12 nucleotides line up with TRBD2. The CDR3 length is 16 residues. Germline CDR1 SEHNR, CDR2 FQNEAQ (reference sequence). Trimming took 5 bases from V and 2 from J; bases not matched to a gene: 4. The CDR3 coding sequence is TGTGCCAGCAGCACCCCTAGCGGGGGGGCCTACAATGAGCAGTTCTTC. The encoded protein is CASSTPSGGAYNEQFF.

The CDR3 nucleotides are TGTGGATCGCGGGGACGGCTCACTGAAGCTTTCTTT. Its protein product is CGSRGRLTEAFF. The gene calls are TRBV6-5 and TRBJ1-1; tentatively, D is TRBD1 (5 bases). This CDR3 has 12 amino acids. Germline V gene lookup returns CDR1 MNHEY and CDR2 SVGAGI.

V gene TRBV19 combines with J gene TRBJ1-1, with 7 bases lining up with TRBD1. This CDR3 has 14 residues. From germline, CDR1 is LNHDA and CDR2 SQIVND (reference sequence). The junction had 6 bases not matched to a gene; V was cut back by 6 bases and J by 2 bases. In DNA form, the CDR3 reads TGTGCCAGTAGGGAACAGGGGTACAACACTGAAGCTTTCTTT. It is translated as CASREQGYNTEAFF.

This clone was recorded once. CDR3 nucleotide sequence: TGTGCCAGCAGCGATATAACAGGGGGCTTAACAGATACGCAGTATTTT. This sequence encodes CASSDITGGLTDTQYF. The J gene is TRBJ2-3, the V gene TRBV2; 9 nucleotides align to TRBD1. After removal of 6 bases from V and 3 bases from J, the junction contained 10 bases not matched to a gene. CDR1 is SNHLY and CDR2 is FYNNEI in the germline V gene. CDR3 length: 16 residues.

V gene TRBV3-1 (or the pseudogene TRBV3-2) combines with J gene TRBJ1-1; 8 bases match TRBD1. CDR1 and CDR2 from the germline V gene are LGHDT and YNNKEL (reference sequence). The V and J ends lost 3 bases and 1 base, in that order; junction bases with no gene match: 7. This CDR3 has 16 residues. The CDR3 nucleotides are TGTGCCAGCAGCCAGTGGGACAGGAGTCCGAACACTGAAGCTTTCTTT. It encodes CASSQWDRSPNTEAFF.

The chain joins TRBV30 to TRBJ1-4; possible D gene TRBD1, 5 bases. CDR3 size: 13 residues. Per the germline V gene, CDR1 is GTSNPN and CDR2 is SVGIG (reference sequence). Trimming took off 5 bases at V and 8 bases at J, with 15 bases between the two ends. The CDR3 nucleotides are TGTGCCTGGTCCAGGGTCAACGAGGAAAAACTGTTTTTT. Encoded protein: CAWSRVNEEKLFF.

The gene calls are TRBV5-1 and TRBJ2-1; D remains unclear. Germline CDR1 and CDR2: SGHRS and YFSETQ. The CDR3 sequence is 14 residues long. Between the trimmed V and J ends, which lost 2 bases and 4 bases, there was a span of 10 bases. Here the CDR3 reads CASSLNSNYNEQFF. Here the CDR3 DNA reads TGCGCCAGCAGCTTAAACAGCAATTACAATGAGCAGTTCTTC. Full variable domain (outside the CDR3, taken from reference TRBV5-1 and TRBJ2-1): KAGVTQTPRYLIKTRGQQVTLSCSPISGHRSVSWYQQTPGQGLQFLFEYFSETQRNKGNFPGRFSGRQFSNSRSEMNVSTLELGDSALYLCASSLNSNYNEQFFGPGTRLTVL.

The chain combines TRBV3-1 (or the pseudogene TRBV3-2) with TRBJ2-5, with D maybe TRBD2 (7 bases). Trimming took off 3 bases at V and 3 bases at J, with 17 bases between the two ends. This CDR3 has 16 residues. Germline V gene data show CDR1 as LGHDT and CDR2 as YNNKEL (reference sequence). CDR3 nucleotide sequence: TGTGCCAGCAGCCATAGGGTGGCGGGGGCCAAAGAGACCCAGTACTTC. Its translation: CASSHRVAGAKETQYF.

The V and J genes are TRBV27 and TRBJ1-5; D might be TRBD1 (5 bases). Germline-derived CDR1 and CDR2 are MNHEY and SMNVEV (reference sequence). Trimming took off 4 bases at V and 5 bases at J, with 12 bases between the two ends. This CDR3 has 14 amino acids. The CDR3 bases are TGTGCCAGCAGTTCGGACGGGGGATATCAGCCCCAGCATTTT. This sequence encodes CASSSDGGYQPQHF.